This T cell receptor (beta chain) came from a study of T cells after yellow fever vaccination. The V gene's germline CDR1 is DFQATT and CDR2 SNEGSKA (reference sequence). CDR3 length equals 14 residues. V was clipped by 0 bases and J by 3 bases, with 9 bases between them. TCRdb analysed the 5' RACE reads with MiXCR anew, one entry per CDR3 protein. The sample lists a few hundred thousand distinct CDR3 sequences, approximately 10% occurring once. The source of this sequence is a man younger than 35 who received the YFV17D yellow fever vaccine. This material consisted of CD4+ T cells sorted from PBMCs, taken 5 days after the yellow fever booster vaccination. The chain has TRBV20-1 and TRBJ1-5; no clear D gene. As DNA, the CDR3 is TGCAGTGCTAGAGATCGCTCAAACAATCAGCCCCAGCATTTT. It yields the protein CSARDRSNNQPQHF.